The 20 T cell receptor beta chains below all came from one sample that was sequenced in a study of OX40 agonist ivuxolimab in advanced cancers. Sequencing was performed with immunoSEQ multiplex PCR; in TCRdb, only in-frame clones are kept and a portion is missing. The table includes 55,000 to 70,000 clones, around 82% detected once. The source material was CD4+ or CD8+ T cells sorted from blood, sampled in a trial of the OX40 agonist ivuxolimab. The source of these receptors is an adult with an advanced solid tumor such as melanoma, head and neck, liver or kidney cancer.

J is TRBJ2-1 and V is TRBV18; 9 bases are shared with TRBD2. There are 15 residues in the CDR3. Germline V gives CDR1 KGHSH, CDR2 LQKENI. After removal of 2 bases from V and 8 bases from J, the junction contained 7 bases not matched to a gene. CDR3 sequence: CASSPAGGPRDEQFF. DNA of the CDR3: TGTGCCAGCTCACCAGCGGGGGGGCCTCGAGATGAGCAGTTCTTC.

The chain recombines TRBV5-1 with TRBJ1-1; D remains ambiguous. Trimming pared 4 bases from V and 1 base from J, leaving 11 bases between. CDR1 SGHRS and CDR2 YFSETQ come from the germline V gene. This CDR3 region has 14 residues. CDR3 residues: CASSPSPTNTEAFF. DNA for the CDR3: TGCGCCAGCAGCCCAAGTCCGACGAACACTGAAGCTTTCTTT.

The V and J genes are TRBV5-1 and TRBJ2-3, with D unclear. Germline-derived CDR1 and CDR2 are SGHRS and YFSETQ. Trimming removed 0 bases from V and 2 bases from J, with 7 bases in between. CDR3 length: 14 amino acids. The CDR3 is CASSLEPTTDTQYF. CDR3 in DNA: TGCGCCAGCAGCTTGGAACCCACCACAGATACGCAGTATTTT.

This clone was seen a handful of times. The chain has TRBV21-1 and TRBJ1-3; TRBD1 was called by the table and not checked on the DNA. TRBV21-1 is shown as a pseudogene. There are 15 residues in the CDR3. The DNA of the CDR3 is TGTGCCAGCAGCAAAAGGCAGGGGGCTGGAAACACCATATATTTT. Protein: CASSKRQGAGNTIYF.

The J gene is TRBJ1-5, the V gene TRBV5-1; 9 nucleotides match TRBD1. V lost 0 bases and J lost 9; bases outside the gene matches: 7. The CDR3 extends over 15 amino acids. Germline V gene lookup returns CDR1 SGHRS and CDR2 YFSETQ. CDR3 in DNA: TGCGCCAGCAGCTTGGGAGTGACAGGGGGGCCGCCCCAGCATTTT. Translating gives CASSLGVTGGPPQHF.

This rearrangement joins TRBV18 to TRBJ1-1, with unresolved D. Trimming pared 3 bases from V and 1 base from J, leaving 9 bases between. Germline-derived CDR1 and CDR2 are KGHSH and LQKENI. The CDR3 loop spans 14 amino acids. CDR3 protein: CASSPGSQNTEAFF. CDR3 in DNA: TGTGCCAGCTCACCCGGATCACAGAACACTGAAGCTTTCTTT.

This clone was detected only a few times. The rearrangement links TRBV19 to TRBJ1-5; no firm D call. The V gene's germline CDR1 is LNHDA and CDR2 SQIVND (reference sequence). The V end was cut by 3 bases, the J end by 3 bases, with 6 bases between. This CDR3 region has 13 residues. CDR3 protein: CASSIGPNQPQHF. The CDR3 DNA reads TGTGCCAGTAGTATTGGCCCCAATCAGCCCCAGCATTTT.

This rearrangement joins TRBV5-5 to TRBJ2-7; D might be TRBD2 (6 bases). Germline-derived CDR1 and CDR2 are SGHKS and YYEKEE (reference sequence). Trimming shortened V by 4 bases and J by 2 bases, and 16 bases separated the two germline ends. The CDR3 covers 15 residues. DNA of the CDR3: TGTGCCAGCAGCCGGGCGGCCGGGGAGGCCTACGAGCAGTACTTC. As protein: CASSRAAGEAYEQYF.

The rearrangement joins TRBV6-1 to TRBJ2-5, with 8 bases that match TRBD1. The CDR3 runs 17 residues. Trimming removed 4 bases from V and 9 bases from J; junction bases left unmatched: 19. Germline V gene sequence: CDR1 MNHNS, CDR2 SASEGT. This chain's CDR3 is CASSGLGQGLQVGPQYF. The CDR3 coding sequence is TGTGCCAGCAGTGGATTAGGACAGGGTCTCCAAGTGGGACCCCAGTACTTC.

The chain recombines TRBV4-1 with TRBJ2-4, with D possibly matching TRBD1 (5 bases). Germline lookup yields CDR1 MGHRA and CDR2 YSYEKL. V lost 4 bases to trimming and J lost 3 bases, with 13 bases between them. CDR3 size: 15 residues. In DNA form, the CDR3 reads TGCGCCAGCAGCCTGACCCTAGGGGTCAAAAACATTCAGTACTTC. It specifies CASSLTLGVKNIQYF.

The chain couples TRBV7-9 to TRBJ2-5; possible D gene TRBD2, 6 bases. The length of the CDR3 is 15 residues. Deletions cut 6 bases from V and 2 bases from J, with 16 bases between. The germline V gene encodes CDR1 SEHNR and CDR2 FQNEAQ (reference sequence). This chain's CDR3 is CASSGKVGLQETQYF. The CDR3 DNA sequence: TGTGCCAGCAGTGGGAAGGTAGGACTACAAGAGACCCAGTACTTC.

This clone was counted a single time. The V gene is TRBV29-1, the J gene TRBJ2-7, with 12 nucleotides matching TRBD1. Germline-derived CDR1 and CDR2 are SQVTM and ANQGSEA. This CDR3 comprises 15 residues. The V segment lost 6 bases and the J segment 7 bases; nucleotides outside the gene matches: 13. The chain's CDR3 is CSVDIPGQGAGEQYF. The CDR3 DNA reads TGCAGCGTAGATATACCGGGACAGGGGGCGGGAGAGCAGTACTTC.

The chain is built from TRBV7-3 and TRBJ2-2, with D possibly TRBD2 on 5 matching bases. CDR3 size: 14 residues. The V gene's germline CDR1 is SGHTA and CDR2 FQGTGA. V was shortened by 3 bases and J by 6 bases, with 11 bases between the two germline ends. CDR3 bases: TGTGCCAGCAGCTTTATGGCGGGCCCCGGGGAGCTGTTTTTT. This translates into CASSFMAGPGELFF.

The chain employs TRBV27 and TRBJ2-1; 10 nucleotides line up with TRBD2. V shed 1 base and J 10 bases; nucleotides not matched to a gene: 7. This CDR3 region has 15 residues. The germline CDR1 and CDR2 sequences are MNHEY and SMNVEV (reference sequence). The CDR3 bases are TGTGCCAGCAGTTTATTGAGCGGGAGGGCTCGGGAGCAGTTCTTC. This codes for CASSLLSGRAREQFF.

The chain employs TRBV30 and TRBJ1-1, with unresolved D. CDR1 is GTSNPN and CDR2 is SVGIG in the germline V gene (reference sequence). Trimming removed 2 bases from V and 3 bases from J, with 10 bases in between. The CDR3 spans 13 residues. The CDR3 bases are TGTGCCTGGAGTCCCTCCTGGGACACTGAAGCTTTCTTT. Its protein is CAWSPSWDTEAFF.

This chain uses TRBV27 with TRBJ1-4; the match to TRBD1 covers 9 bases. CDR1 is MNHEY, CDR2 SMNVEV, per germline (reference sequence). V was clipped by 5 bases and J by 8 bases; unmatched bases: 9. The CDR3 is 15 residues long. The DNA for the CDR3 is TGTGCCAGCAGTCCTACAGGGGGCTTACAGGAAAAACTGTTTTTT. Encoded protein: CASSPTGGLQEKLFF.

V is TRBV19 and J is TRBJ1-1; TRBD1 matches 10 bases. Germline-derived CDR1 and CDR2 are LNHDA and SQIVND (reference sequence). This CDR3 contains 15 residues. After removal of 4 bases from V and 4 bases from J, the junction contained 6 bases not matched to a gene. The CDR3 nucleotides are TGTGCCAGTAGTACCCGGGGACAGGGGAGCACTGAAGCTTTCTTT. This codes for CASSTRGQGSTEAFF. Full variable domain (rest looked up from reference TRBV19 and TRBJ1-1): DGGITQSPKYLFRKEGQNVTLSCEQNLNHDAMYWYRQDPGQGLRLIYYSQIVNDFQKGDIAEGYSVSREKKESFPLTVTSAQKNPTAFYLCASSTRGQGSTEAFFGQGTRLTVV.

The gene calls are TRBV28 and TRBJ1-2, with D unresolved. Germline V gene lookup returns CDR1 MDHEN and CDR2 SYDVKM. Between the trimmed V and J ends, which lost 4 bases and 1 base, there was a span of 13 bases. The CDR3 is 15 amino acids. CDR3 sequence reads: CASSSPAGNNYGYTF. In nucleotides, the CDR3 is TGTGCCAGCAGTTCCCCCGCGGGGAATAACTATGGCTACACCTTC.

Regarding this clone: The sample carries other DNA sequences with the same CDR3. The rearrangement links TRBV5-4 to TRBJ2-3, with D possibly being TRBD2 (5 bases). There are 14 residues in the CDR3. Per germline, CDR1 SGHNT and CDR2 YYREEE (reference sequence). V was clipped by 4 bases and J by 0 bases, with 9 bases between them. The CDR3 DNA reads TGTGCCAGCAGCCTACGGGATAGCACAGATACGCAGTATTTT. It codes for CASSLRDSTDTQYF.

The chain links TRBV10-3 to TRBJ2-1; 10 bases are shared with TRBD2. Trimming at V came to 7 bases and at J to 0 bases, leaving 3 bases not matched to a gene. CDR1 and CDR2 from the germline V gene are ENHRY and SYGVKD. The CDR3 consists of 15 residues. CDR3 sequence: CAIKASGSSYNEQFF. The CDR3 region has the DNA TGTGCCATCAAGGCTAGCGGGAGCTCCTACAATGAGCAGTTCTTC.